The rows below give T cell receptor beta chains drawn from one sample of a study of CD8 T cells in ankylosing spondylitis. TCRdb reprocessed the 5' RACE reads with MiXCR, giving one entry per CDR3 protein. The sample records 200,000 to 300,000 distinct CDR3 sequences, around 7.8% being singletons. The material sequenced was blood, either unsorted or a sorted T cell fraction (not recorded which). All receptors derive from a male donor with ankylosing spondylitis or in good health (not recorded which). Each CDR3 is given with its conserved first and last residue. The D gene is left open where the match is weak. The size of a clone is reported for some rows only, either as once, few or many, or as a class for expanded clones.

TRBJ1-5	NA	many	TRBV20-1	TGCAGTGCAAATCCGGGCCCCGGGGGTCAGCCCCAGCATTTT	CSANPGPGGQPQHF
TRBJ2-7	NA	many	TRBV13	TGTGCCAGCAGCTTATCGAGGACCAGCGACGAGCAGTACTTC	CASSLSRTSDEQYF
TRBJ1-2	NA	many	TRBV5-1	TGCGCCAGCAGCATCTCCGGGACTAAGGCCGATGGCTACACCTTC	CASSISGTKADGYTF
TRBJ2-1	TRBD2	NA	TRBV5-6	TGTGCCAGCAGCTTTACCGGACTAGCGCGAAATGAGCAGTTCTTC	CASSFTGLARNEQFF
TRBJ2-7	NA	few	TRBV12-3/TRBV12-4	TGTGCAACGCGGAGGGGGCTCGACGAGCAGTACTTC	CATRRGLDEQYF
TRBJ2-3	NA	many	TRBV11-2	TGTGCCAGCAGCTCTACAGGGATGGGGACGAATACGCAGTATTTT	CASSSTGMGTNTQYF
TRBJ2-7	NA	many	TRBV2	TGTGCCAGCAGTGACAGGGGCCGTCCTGGGGAGCAGTACTTC	CASSDRGRPGEQYF
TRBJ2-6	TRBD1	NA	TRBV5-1	TGCGCCAGCAGCTTGACGACAGGGTCTGGGGCCAACGTCCTGACTTTC	CASSLTTGSGANVLTF
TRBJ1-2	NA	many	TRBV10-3	TGTGCCATCAGGGCCCGCAGGGACAATGGAGGCTACACCTTC	CAIRARRDNGGYTF
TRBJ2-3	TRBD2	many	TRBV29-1	TGCAGCGTTGGCTACTCTAGCGGTAGCACAGATACGCAGTATTTT	CSVGYSSGSTDTQYF
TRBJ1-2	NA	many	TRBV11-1	TGTGCCAGCAGCTCCGGAGACTATGGCTACACCTTC	CASSSGDYGYTF
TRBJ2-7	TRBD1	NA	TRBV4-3	TGCGCCAGCAGCCAACTAGACAGGGGTACCTACGAGCAGTACTTC	CASSQLDRGTYEQYF
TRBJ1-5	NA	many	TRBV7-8	TGTGCCAGCAGCTTAGTGGGACGGCCCCAGCATTTT	CASSLVGRPQHF
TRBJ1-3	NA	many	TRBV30	TGTGCCTGGAGTGTCCTGGCGGGGAGCTCTGGAAACACCATATATTTT	CAWSVLAGSSGNTIYF
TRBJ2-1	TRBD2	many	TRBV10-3	TGTGCCATCAGAGGCGCTAGCGGGATGAGCAATGAGCAGTTCTTC	CAIRGASGMSNEQFF
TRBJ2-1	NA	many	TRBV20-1	TGCAGTGGTGGGAATGTTGAGACCTACAATGAGCAGTTCTTC	CSGGNVETYNEQFF
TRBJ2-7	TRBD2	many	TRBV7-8	TGTGCCAGCAGCCTCGGGACTAGCGGGAGGTACGAGCAGTACTTC	CASSLGTSGRYEQYF
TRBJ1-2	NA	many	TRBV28	TGTGCCAGCAGGGGCAGAAGTTTCTATGGCTACACCTTC	CASRGRSFYGYTF
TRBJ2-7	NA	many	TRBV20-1	TGCAGTGCTAGAGATCTTTCCTACGAGCAGTACTTC	CSARDLSYEQYF
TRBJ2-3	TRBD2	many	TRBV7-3	TGTGCCAGCAGCTTAACGGGCGGGGGTATTATGACAGATACGCAGTATTTT	CASSLTGGGIMTDTQYF
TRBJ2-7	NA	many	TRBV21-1	TGTGCCAGCAGCAAAGTGGTAGCGAGCCAATACGAGCAGTACTTC	CASSKVVASQYEQYF
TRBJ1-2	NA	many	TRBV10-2	TGCGCCAGCAGCCGGGACGACTATGGCTACACCTTC	CASSRDDYGYTF
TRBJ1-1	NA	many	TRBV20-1	TGCAGTGCCGACCAGGGGAGGAACACTGAAGCTTTCTTT	CSADQGRNTEAFF
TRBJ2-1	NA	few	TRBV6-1	TGTGCCAGCAGTGAAGGACCTAGTGGTGGTGAGCAGTTCTTC	CASSEGPSGGEQFF
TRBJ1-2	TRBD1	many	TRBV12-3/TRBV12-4	TGTGCCAGCAGCTCCAGGGGGCGCGATGGCTACACCTTC	CASSSRGRDGYTF
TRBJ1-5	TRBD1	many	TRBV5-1	TGCGCCAGCAGCTTTACAGGGGATCAGCCCCAGCATTTT	CASSFTGDQPQHF
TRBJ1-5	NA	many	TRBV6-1	TGTGCCAGCAGTGATCGGGACGGACATCAGCCCCAGCATTTT	CASSDRDGHQPQHF
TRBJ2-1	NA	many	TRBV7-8	TGTGCCAGCAGCCTACCGGGGACGACCGAGCAGTTCTTC	CASSLPGTTEQFF
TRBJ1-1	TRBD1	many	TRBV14	TGTGCCAGCGGATTGCAGGGGGCGCAAACTGAAGCTTTCTTT	CASGLQGAQTEAFF
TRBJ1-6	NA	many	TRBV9	TGTGCCAGCAGCGTAGGGGACCGCCCACCCCTCCACTTT	CASSVGDRPPLHF
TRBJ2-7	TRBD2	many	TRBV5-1	TGCGCCAGCAGCTTGTCTAGCGGGAGGGCCCTCTACGAGCAGTACTTC	CASSLSSGRALYEQYF
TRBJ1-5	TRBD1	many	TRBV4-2	TGTGCCAGCAGCCAAGATACAGGGGGCCGGCAGCCCCAGCATTTT	CASSQDTGGRQPQHF
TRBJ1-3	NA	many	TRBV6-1	TGTGCCAGCCGCGTCCGGGCCTCTGGAAACACCATATATTTT	CASRVRASGNTIYF
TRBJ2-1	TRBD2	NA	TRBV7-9	TGTGCCAGCAGCGGGGGACTAGCGGTCCATGAGCAGTTCTTC	CASSGGLAVHEQFF
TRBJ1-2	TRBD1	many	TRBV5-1	TGCGCCAGCAGCTTGGCCCCCAGGGGGCCCTATGGCTACACCTTC	CASSLAPRGPYGYTF
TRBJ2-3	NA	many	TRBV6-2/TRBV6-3	TGTGCCAGCAGTAACACAGATACGCAGTATTTT	CASSNTDTQYF
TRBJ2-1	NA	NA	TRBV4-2	TGTGCCAGCAGCCAAGTTATTGGCGGGTATCTCAATGAGCAGTTCTTC	CASSQVIGGYLNEQFF
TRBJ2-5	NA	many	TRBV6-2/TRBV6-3	TGTGCCAGCAGTTACTTGTTTAGGGAGACCCAGTACTTC	CASSYLFRETQYF
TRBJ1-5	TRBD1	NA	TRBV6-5	TGTGCCAGCAGTTACTCAAGGGGGCTCGGGCAGCCCCAGCATTTT	CASSYSRGLGQPQHF
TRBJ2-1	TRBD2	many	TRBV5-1	TGCGCCAGCAGCTCGCCTAGCGGGAGGCGAAGCAATGAGCAGTTCTTC	CASSSPSGRRSNEQFF
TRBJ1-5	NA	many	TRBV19	TGTGCCAGTAGTATTCTGGACAGCAATCAGCCCCAGCATTTT	CASSILDSNQPQHF
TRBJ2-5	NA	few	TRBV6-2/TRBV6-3	TGTGCCAGCAGTTACGGACCCAAAGAGACCCAGTACTTC	CASSYGPKETQYF
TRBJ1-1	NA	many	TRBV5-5	TGTGCCAGCAGCCAAACCGGGACATTGAACACTGAAGCTTTCTTT	CASSQTGTLNTEAFF
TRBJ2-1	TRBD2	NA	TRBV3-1	TGTGCCACCAGCCAAAGGCTAGCGGGCCGTAGCTCCTACAATGAGCAGTTCTTC	CATSQRLAGRSSYNEQFF